This section outlines one T cell receptor beta chain sequence together with its context. The antigen remains unidentified. CDR1 is KGHSH and CDR2 is LQKENI in the germline V gene. V was clipped by 2 bases and J by 1 base, with 9 bases between them. The CDR3 has 14 residues. The data belong to a study of T cell responses to AZD1222 COVID-19 vaccine. Study results and limitations: The donor cohort was predominantly white British with a female majority, and clonal diversity may have been underestimated. Sampling that yielded the repertoires occurred only after the peak T cell response. Vaccine-associated CD4 TCRs spanned spike, dominant at 160-218 and 743-854.

Libraries were prepared by immunoSEQ multiplex PCR; TCRdb keeps only in-frame clonotypes and omits some of them. Seen here are 120,000 or so clones, approximately 90% observed once, and the top ten hold about 15%. This receptor was obtained from an adult who received the AZD1222 COVID-19 vaccine. Specimen: peripheral blood, collected 28 days after the second AZD1222 dose. This chain links TRBV18 with TRBJ2-7; D unclear. CDR3 sequence: CASSPIQTSYEQYF. In nucleotides, the CDR3 is TGTGCCAGCTCACCAATACAGACGTCCTACGAGCAGTACTTC.